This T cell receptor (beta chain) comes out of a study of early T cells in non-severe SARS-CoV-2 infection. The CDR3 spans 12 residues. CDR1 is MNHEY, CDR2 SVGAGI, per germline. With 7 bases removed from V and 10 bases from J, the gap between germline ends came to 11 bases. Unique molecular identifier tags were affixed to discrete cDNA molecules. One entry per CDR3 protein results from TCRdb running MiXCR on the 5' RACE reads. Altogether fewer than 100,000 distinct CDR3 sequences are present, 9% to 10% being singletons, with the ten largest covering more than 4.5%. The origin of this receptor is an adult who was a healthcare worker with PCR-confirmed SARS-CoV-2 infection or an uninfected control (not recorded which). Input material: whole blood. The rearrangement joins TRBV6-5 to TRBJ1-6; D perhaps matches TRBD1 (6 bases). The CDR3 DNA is TGTGCCAGCACCAGTGGGGGCTCACCCCTCCACTTT. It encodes CASTSGGSPLHF.